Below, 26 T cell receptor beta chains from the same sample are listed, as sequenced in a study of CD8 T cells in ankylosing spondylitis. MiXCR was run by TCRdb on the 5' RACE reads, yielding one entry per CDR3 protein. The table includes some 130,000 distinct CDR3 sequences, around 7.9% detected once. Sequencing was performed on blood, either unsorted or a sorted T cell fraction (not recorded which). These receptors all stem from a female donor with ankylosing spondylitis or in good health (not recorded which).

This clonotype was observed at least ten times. CDR3 sequence reads: CASSTQGTDTQYF. For the CDR3, the DNA is TGTGCCAGCAGCACACAGGGCACAGATACGCAGTATTTT. V and J are TRBV5-5 and TRBJ2-3, with D maybe TRBD1 (5 bases). Trimming took 4 bases from V and 1 from J, leaving 7 bases between them. This CDR3 is built from 13 residues. Germline V CDR1 and CDR2: SGHKS, YYEKEE (reference sequence).

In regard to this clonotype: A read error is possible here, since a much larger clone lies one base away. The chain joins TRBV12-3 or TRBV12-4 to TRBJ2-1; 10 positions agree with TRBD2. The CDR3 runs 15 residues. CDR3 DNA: TGTGCCAGCAGTTTAAATCTAGCGGGGGACAATGCGCAGTTCTTC. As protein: CASSLNLAGDNAQFF.

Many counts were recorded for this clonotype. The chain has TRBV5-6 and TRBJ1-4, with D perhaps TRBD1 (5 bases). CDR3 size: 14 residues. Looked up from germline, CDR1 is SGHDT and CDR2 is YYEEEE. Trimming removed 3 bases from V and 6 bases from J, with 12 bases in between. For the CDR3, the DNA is TGTGCCAGCAGCTGGGACGCTGGAGATGAAAAACTGTTTTTT. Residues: CASSWDAGDEKLFF.

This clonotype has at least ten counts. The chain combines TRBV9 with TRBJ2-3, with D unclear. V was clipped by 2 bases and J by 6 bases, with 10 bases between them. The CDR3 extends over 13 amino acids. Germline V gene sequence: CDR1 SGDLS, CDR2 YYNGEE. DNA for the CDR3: TGTGCCAGCAGCGTCCTTTTCGCGGATACGCAGTATTTT. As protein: CASSVLFADTQYF.

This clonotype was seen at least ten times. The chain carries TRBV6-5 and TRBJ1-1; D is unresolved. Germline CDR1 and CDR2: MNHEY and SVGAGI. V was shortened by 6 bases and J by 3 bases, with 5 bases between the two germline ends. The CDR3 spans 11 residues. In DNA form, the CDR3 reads TGTGCCAGCAGGAGTCACACTGAAGCTTTCTTT. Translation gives CASRSHTEAFF.

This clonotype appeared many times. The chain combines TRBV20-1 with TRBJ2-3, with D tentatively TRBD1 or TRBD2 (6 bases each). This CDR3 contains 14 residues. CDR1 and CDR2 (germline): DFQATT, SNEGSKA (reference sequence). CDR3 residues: CSHNRGPRTDTQYF. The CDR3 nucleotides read TGCAGCCACAACCGGGGGCCCCGAACAGATACGCAGTATTTT.

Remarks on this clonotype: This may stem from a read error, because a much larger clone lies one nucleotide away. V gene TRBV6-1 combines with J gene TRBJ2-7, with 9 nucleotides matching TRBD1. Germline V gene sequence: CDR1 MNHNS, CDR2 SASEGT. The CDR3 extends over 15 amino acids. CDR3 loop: CARSDRRTGDDEQYF. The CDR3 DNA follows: TGTGCCAGAAGTGATCGAAGGACAGGGGACGACGAGCAGTACTTC.

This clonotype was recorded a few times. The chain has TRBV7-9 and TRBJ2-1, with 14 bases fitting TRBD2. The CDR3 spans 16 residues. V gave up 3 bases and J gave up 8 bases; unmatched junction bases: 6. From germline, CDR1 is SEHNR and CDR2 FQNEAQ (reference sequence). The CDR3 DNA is TGTGCCAGCAGCTTTGCGACTAGCGGGGGGGTCCATGAGCAGTTCTTC. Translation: CASSFATSGGVHEQFF.

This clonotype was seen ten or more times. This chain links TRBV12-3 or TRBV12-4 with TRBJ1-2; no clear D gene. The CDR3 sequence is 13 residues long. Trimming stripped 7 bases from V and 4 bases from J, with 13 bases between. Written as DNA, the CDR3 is TGTGCCAGCACCAACCCAAAGAGCTATGGCTACACCTTC. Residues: CASTNPKSYGYTF.

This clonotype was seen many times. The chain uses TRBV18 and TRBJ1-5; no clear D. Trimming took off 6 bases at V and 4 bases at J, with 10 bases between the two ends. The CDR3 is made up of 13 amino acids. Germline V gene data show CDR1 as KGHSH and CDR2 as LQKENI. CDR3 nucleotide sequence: TGTGCCAGCTCCGACTTGGGGAATCAGCCCCAGCATTTT. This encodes CASSDLGNQPQHF.

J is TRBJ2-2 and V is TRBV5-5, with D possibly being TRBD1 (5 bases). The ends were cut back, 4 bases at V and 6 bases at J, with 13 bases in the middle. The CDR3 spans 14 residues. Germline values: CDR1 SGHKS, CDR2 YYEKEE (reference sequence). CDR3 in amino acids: CASSLGLLSGELFF. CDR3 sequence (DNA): TGTGCCAGCAGCCTGGGGCTACTCTCCGGGGAGCTGTTTTTT.

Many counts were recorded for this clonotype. CDR3 amino acids: CASSLDPQALYNEQFF. The CDR3 bases are TGCGCCAGCAGCTTGGATCCGCAGGCGCTATACAATGAGCAGTTCTTC. V and J are TRBV5-1 and TRBJ2-1; D uncertain. Trimming took off 0 bases at V and 4 bases at J, with 14 bases between the two ends. Looked up from germline, CDR1 is SGHRS and CDR2 is YFSETQ. There are 16 residues in the CDR3.

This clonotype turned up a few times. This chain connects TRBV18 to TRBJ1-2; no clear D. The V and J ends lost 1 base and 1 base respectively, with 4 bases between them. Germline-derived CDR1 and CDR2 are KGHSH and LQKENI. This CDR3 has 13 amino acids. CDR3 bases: TGTGCCAGCTCACCACTAGATAACTATGGCTACACCTTC. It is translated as CASSPLDNYGYTF. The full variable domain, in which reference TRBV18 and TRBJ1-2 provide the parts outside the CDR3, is NAGVMQNPRHLVRRRGQEARLRCSPMKGHSHVYWYRQLPEEGLKFMVYLQKENIIDESGMPKERFSAEFPKEGPSILRIQQVVRGDSAAYFCASSPLDNYGYTFGSGTRLTVV.

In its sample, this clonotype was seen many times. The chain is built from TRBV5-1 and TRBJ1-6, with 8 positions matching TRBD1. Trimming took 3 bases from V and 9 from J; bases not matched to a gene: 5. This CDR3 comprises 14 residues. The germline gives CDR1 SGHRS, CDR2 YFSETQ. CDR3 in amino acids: CASSWGQEVSPLHF. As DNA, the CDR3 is TGCGCCAGCAGCTGGGGACAGGAGGTTTCACCCCTCCACTTT.

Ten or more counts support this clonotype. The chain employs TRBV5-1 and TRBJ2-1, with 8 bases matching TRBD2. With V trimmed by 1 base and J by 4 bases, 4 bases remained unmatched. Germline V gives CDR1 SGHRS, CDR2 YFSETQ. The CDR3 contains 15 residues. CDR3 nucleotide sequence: TGCGCCAGCAGCTTGACTGGCGGGGGGTACAATGAGCAGTTCTTC. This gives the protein CASSLTGGGYNEQFF.

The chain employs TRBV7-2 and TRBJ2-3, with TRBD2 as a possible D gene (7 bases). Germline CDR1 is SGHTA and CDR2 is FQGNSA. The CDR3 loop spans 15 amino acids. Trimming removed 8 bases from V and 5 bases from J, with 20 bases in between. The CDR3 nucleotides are TGTGCCAGCCGGGGGCTCGCCGCGGGGGAAGATACGCAGTATTTT. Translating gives CASRGLAAGEDTQYF.

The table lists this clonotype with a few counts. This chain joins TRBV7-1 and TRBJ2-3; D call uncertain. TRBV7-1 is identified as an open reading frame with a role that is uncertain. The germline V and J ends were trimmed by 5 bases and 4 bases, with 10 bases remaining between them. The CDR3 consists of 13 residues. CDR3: CASSRSEPDTQYF. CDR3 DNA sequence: TGTGCCAGCAGCCGCTCTGAGCCAGATACGCAGTATTTT.

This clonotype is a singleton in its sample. The CDR3, as DNA: TGTGCCAGCTCACCCGGGACAGCTAAAGAGACCCAGTACTTC. This sequence encodes CASSPGTAKETQYF. The chain joins TRBV18 to TRBJ2-5; 7 bases line up with TRBD1. This CDR3 has 14 amino acids. After removal of 3 bases from V and 3 bases from J, the junction contained 4 bases not matched to a gene. The germline V gene encodes CDR1 KGHSH and CDR2 LQKENI.

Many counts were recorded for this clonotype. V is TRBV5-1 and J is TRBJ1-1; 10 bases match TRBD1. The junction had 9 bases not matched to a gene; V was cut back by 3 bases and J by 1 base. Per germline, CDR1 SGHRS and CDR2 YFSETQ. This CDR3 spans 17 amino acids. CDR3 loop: CASSSGQGRDRNTEAFF. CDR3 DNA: TGCGCCAGCAGCTCGGGACAGGGGCGCGACAGGAACACTGAAGCTTTCTTT.

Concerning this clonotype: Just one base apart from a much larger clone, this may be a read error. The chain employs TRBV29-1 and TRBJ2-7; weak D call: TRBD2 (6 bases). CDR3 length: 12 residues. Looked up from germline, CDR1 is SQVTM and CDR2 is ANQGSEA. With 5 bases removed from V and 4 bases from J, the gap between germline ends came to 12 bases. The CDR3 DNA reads TGCAGCGTTTTGAGGGAGGAGTACGAGCAGTACTTC. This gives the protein CSVLREEYEQYF.

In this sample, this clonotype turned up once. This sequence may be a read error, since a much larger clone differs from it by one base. This chain's CDR3 is CARSGETGLGAGANVLTF. The CDR3 DNA reads TGTGCCCGCAGTGGGGAGACAGGGTTAGGTGCTGGGGCCAACGTCCTGACTTTC. The V and J genes are TRBV11-2 and TRBJ2-6; 7 positions match TRBD1. Germline values: CDR1 SGHAT, CDR2 FQNNGV. CDR3 length equals 18 residues.

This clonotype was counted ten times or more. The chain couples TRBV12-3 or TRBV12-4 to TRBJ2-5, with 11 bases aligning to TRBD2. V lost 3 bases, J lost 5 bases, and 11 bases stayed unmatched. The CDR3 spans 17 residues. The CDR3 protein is CASSLVLAGGPRETQYF. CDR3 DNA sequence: TGTGCCAGCAGTTTGGTTCTAGCGGGGGGCCCCCGGGAGACCCAGTACTTC.

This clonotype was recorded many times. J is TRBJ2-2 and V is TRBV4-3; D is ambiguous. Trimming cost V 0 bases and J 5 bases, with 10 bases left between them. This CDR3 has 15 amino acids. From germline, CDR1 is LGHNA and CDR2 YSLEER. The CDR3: CASSQESRPTGELFF. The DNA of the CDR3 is TGCGCCAGCAGCCAAGAGTCTCGACCAACCGGGGAGCTGTTTTTT.

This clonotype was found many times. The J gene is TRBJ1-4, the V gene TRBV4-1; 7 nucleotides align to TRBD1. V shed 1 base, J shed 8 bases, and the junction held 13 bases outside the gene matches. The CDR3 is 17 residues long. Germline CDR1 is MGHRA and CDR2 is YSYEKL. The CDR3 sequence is CASSQVGQMVAREKLFF. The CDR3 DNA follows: TGCGCCAGCAGCCAAGTGGGACAGATGGTTGCAAGAGAAAAACTGTTTTTT.

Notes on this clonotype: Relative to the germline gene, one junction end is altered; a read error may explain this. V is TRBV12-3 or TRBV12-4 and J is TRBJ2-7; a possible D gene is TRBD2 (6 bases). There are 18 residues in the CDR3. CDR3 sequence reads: CTSSSPARGGRSSYEQYF. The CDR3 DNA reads TGTACCAGCAGTTCCCCGGCGCGGGGAGGAAGGAGTTCCTACGAGCAGTACTTC.

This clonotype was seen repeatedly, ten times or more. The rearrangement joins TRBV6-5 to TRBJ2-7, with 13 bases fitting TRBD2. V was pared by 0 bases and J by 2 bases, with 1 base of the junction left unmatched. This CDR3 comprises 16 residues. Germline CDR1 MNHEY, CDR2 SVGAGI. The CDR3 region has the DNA TGTGCCAGCAGTTACTCAGGACTAGCGGGGGCCTACGAGCAGTACTTC. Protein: CASSYSGLAGAYEQYF.